Sequencing of this T cell receptor beta chain was carried out in a study of blood T cells in healthy people across ages. Study-wide results and limits: Among T cells, TCR beta diversity per million cells dropped roughly linearly as age rose.

Using a J-beta primer mix together with a sample-barcoded 5' primer, a second PCR was run for about 6 to 12 cycles. MiXCR, applied by TCRdb to the 5' RACE reads, yields one record per CDR3 protein. Here the sample spans roughly 800,000 distinct CDR3 sequences, 20% to 30% being singletons. Details on this clonotype: Its antigen is undetermined.

These data also formed part of another study, on T cells of mothers and their children.

The sequencing sample was made of blood. This clonotype originated in a boy younger than 18 in good health.

DNA for the CDR3: TGTGCCAGCAGTTTAAGAGGCAGGGCGAATGAGCAGTTCTTC. It codes for CASSLRGRANEQFF. The chain uses TRBV27 and TRBJ2-1; maybe TRBD1 (5 bases). Germline assignment: CDR1 MNHEY and CDR2 SMNVEV (reference sequence). This CDR3 contains 14 residues. Deletions cut 2 bases from V and 7 bases from J, with 12 bases between.